The 27 T cell receptor beta chains presented below share a single source sample, sequenced in a study of T-cell reconstitution after alpha-beta-depleted transplantation in children. This sample's TCRbeta library carried unique molecular identifier barcodes. TCRdb passed the PCR reads through MiXCR, listing each CDR3 protein once. The table records about 500,000 distinct CDR3 sequences, about 31% of them present only once. The sequencing here drew on PBMCs from the stem cell graft donor, taken from the stem cell graft. These receptors were obtained from a human donor who donated a stem cell graft to a child with aplastic anemia.

The V and J genes are TRBV12-2 and TRBJ2-5; the table's D call of TRBD1 was not tested on the DNA. TRBV12-2 is assigned pseudogene status. This CDR3 spans 15 amino acids. CDR3 nucleotides: TGTGCAAGTCGCTTTGACTTCGACAGCCAAGAGACCCAGTACTTC. Translating gives CASRFDFDSQETQYF.

The gene calls are TRBV20-1 and TRBJ1-2; unclear D gene. V lost 5 bases, J lost 7 bases, and 11 bases lay in between. Germline CDR1 is DFQATT and CDR2 is SNEGSKA (reference sequence). CDR3 length: 11 amino acids. In nucleotides, the CDR3 is TGCAGTGCTCGGGAGGGCGGTGGCTACACCTTC. Translating it yields CSAREGGGYTF.

The J gene is TRBJ2-3, the V gene TRBV5-1; 8 bases agree with TRBD2. CDR1 is SGHRS, CDR2 YFSETQ, per germline. The CDR3 is made up of 16 amino acids. The junction had 7 bases not matched to a gene; V was cut back by 4 bases and J by 0 bases. In DNA, the CDR3 is TGCGCCAGCAGCCCAACTAGCGGAATAAGCACAGATACGCAGTATTTT. Amino acids: CASSPTSGISTDTQYF.

CDR3 DNA: TGTGCCAGCAGTTCCCCGAAGAGGGAGGCCCCTGGAAACACCATATATTTT. Translated: CASSSPKREAPGNTIYF. This chain joins TRBV28 and TRBJ1-3; D is ambiguous. CDR1 is MDHEN and CDR2 is SYDVKM in the germline V gene. The V end was cut by 4 bases, the J end by 2 bases, with 18 bases between. The CDR3 has 17 amino acids.

This clonotype occurred a few times. The chain employs TRBV20-1 and TRBJ1-4; TRBD1 aligns across 7 bases. In germline, CDR1 is DFQATT, CDR2 SNEGSKA (reference sequence). Trimming took 5 bases from V and 3 from J; bases not matched to a gene: 3. This CDR3 spans 13 amino acids. CDR3 loop: CSAPGGPNEKLFF. CDR3 DNA sequence: TGCAGTGCTCCAGGGGGACCTAATGAAAAACTGTTTTTT.

This clonotype was counted ten times or more. The CDR3 sequence is CSVKTFRDGYTF. The CDR3 bases are TGCAGTGTTAAGACATTTAGGGATGGCTACACCTTC. The chain uses TRBV20-1 and TRBJ1-2; the D is unclear. The CDR3 consists of 12 residues. Germline V gene sequence: CDR1 DFQATT, CDR2 SNEGSKA (reference sequence). The germline V and J ends were trimmed by 7 bases and 6 bases, with 15 bases remaining between them.

Only one count was recorded for this clonotype. The rearrangement joins TRBV2 to TRBJ1-5, with unresolved D. This CDR3 contains 13 residues. From germline, CDR1 is SNHLY and CDR2 FYNNEI. V lost 6 bases to trimming and J lost 9 bases, with 15 bases between them. In nucleotides, the CDR3 is TGTGCCAGCAGACCGTCCCTCCAGGTGCCCCAGCATTTT. Translating it yields CASRPSLQVPQHF.

The V call is TRBV5-1, the J call TRBJ2-3; the match to TRBD1 covers 12 bases. Germline lookup yields CDR1 SGHRS and CDR2 YFSETQ. There are 16 residues in the CDR3. After removal of 3 bases from V and 6 bases from J, the junction contained 8 bases not matched to a gene. Here the CDR3 DNA reads TGCGCCAGCAGCTCAAGGGGACAGGGGGCTTGGGATACGCAGTATTTT. Translated: CASSSRGQGAWDTQYF.

This clonotype has just a few counts. This CDR3 is CASTAGSGRAGNEQYF. The CDR3, as DNA: TGTGCCAGCACCGCGGGTAGCGGGAGGGCCGGGAACGAGCAGTACTTC. This chain uses TRBV3-1 with TRBJ2-7; 11 bases are a match to TRBD2. Germline CDR1 LGHDT, CDR2 YNNKEL (reference sequence). The V segment lost 7 bases and the J segment 5 bases; nucleotides outside the gene matches: 13. This CDR3 is built from 16 residues.

The chain employs TRBV18 and TRBJ2-1; the match to TRBD2 covers 7 bases. Germline V gene data show CDR1 as KGHSH and CDR2 as LQKENI. This CDR3 contains 14 residues. Trimming removed 4 bases from V and 6 bases from J; junction bases left unmatched: 6. The CDR3 loop is CASSLRGGVNEQFF. The CDR3 DNA follows: TGTGCCAGCTCACTGCGCGGGGGAGTCAATGAGCAGTTCTTC. Complete variable domain (other parts from reference TRBV18 and TRBJ2-1): NAGVMQNPRHLVRRRGQEARLRCSPMKGHSHVYWYRQLPEEGLKFMVYLQKENIIDESGMPKERFSAEFPKEGPSILRIQQVVRGDSAAYFCASSLRGGVNEQFFGPGTRLTVL.

The chain links TRBV7-2 to TRBJ2-7; 7 nucleotides align to TRBD2. Per the germline V gene, CDR1 is SGHTA and CDR2 is FQGNSA. Germline trimming cut 3 bases from V and 2 bases from J; bases unmatched to any gene: 1. The CDR3 contains 13 residues. Here the CDR3 DNA reads TGTGCCAGCAGCTTTGGGGGGGCCTACGAGCAGTACGTC. It translates to CASSFGGAYEQYV.

The rearrangement uses TRBV11-2 and TRBJ1-1; the match to TRBD1 covers 7 bases. This CDR3 contains 13 residues. J lost 6 bases, V lost 3 bases, and 4 bases had no gene match. CDR1 SGHAT and CDR2 FQNNGV come from the germline V gene. CDR3: CASSFRGRPEAFF. The CDR3 DNA reads as TGTGCCAGCAGCTTTAGGGGGCGGCCTGAAGCTTTCTTT.

This sequence joins TRBV6-1 and TRBJ2-3, with TRBD2 matching over 12 bases. V gave up 6 bases and J gave up 6 bases; unmatched junction bases: 10. CDR1 and CDR2 (germline): MNHNS, SASEGT. This CDR3 has 16 amino acids. The CDR3 spells CASRKVLAGGGDTQYF. DNA of the CDR3: TGTGCCAGCAGAAAAGTCCTAGCGGGAGGGGGGGATACGCAGTATTTT.

The chain carries TRBV30 and TRBJ1-3; D remains unclear. Germline values: CDR1 GTSNPN, CDR2 SVGIG (reference sequence). Trimming left V 4 bases short and J 4 bases short, with 8 bases between. This CDR3 has 12 amino acids. As DNA, the CDR3 is TGTGCCTGGAAATCGCTCGGAAACACCATATATTTT. Residues: CAWKSLGNTIYF.

A few counts support this clonotype. The J gene is TRBJ2-2, the V gene TRBV6-1; D call uncertain. CDR3 length: 11 residues. The germline V and J ends were trimmed by 7 bases and 9 bases, with 9 bases remaining between them. Germline CDR1 and CDR2: MNHNS and SASEGT. The CDR3 reads CASKRVRELFF. The CDR3 DNA reads TGTGCCAGCAAACGGGTTCGGGAGCTGTTTTTT.

This rearrangement joins TRBV5-4 to TRBJ1-3, with unresolved D. The CDR3 totals 14 residues. Germline V lookup: CDR1 SGHNT, CDR2 YYREEE (reference sequence). The ends were cut back, 6 bases at V and 0 bases at J, with 10 bases in the middle. The CDR3 protein is CASTYDISGNTIYF. The CDR3 DNA follows: TGTGCCAGCACCTACGACATCTCTGGAAACACCATATATTTT.

V usage is TRBV6-5 and J usage is TRBJ2-7; D is unclear. CDR3 size: 13 residues. The V end was cut by 0 bases, the J end by 3 bases, with 6 bases between. The germline V gene encodes CDR1 MNHEY and CDR2 SVGAGI. As DNA, the CDR3 is TGTGCCAGCAGTTACTCGGCAGACTACGAGCAGTACTTC. It is translated as CASSYSADYEQYF.

The chain employs TRBV29-1 and TRBJ1-2; D may be TRBD1 (6 bases). The CDR3 has 15 amino acids. Per germline, CDR1 SQVTM and CDR2 ANQGSEA. Trimming left V 7 bases short and J 2 bases short, with 20 bases between. CDR3 DNA sequence: TGCAGCGCCAAGGCAAGCGGGACACCAAACTATGGCTACACCTTC. Translating gives CSAKASGTPNYGYTF.

The V gene is TRBV27, the J gene TRBJ1-2; possible D gene TRBD1, 5 bases. The CDR3 is 14 amino acids. With 3 bases removed from V and 4 bases from J, the gap between germline ends came to 12 bases. From germline, CDR1 is MNHEY and CDR2 SMNVEV (reference sequence). The CDR3 sequence: CASSLKGPPYGYTF. In DNA, the CDR3 is TGTGCCAGCAGTTTGAAGGGGCCCCCCTATGGCTACACCTTC.

The genes are TRBV30 and TRBJ2-7, with a possible D match to TRBD1 (6 bases). V shed 4 bases and J shed 2 bases, with 12 bases lying between them. The CDR3 runs 13 residues. The germline CDR1 and CDR2 sequences are GTSNPN and SVGIG (reference sequence). CDR3 in amino acids: CAWKPPGAYEQYF. CDR3 in DNA: TGTGCCTGGAAGCCCCCAGGGGCCTACGAGCAGTACTTC.

A single count supports this clonotype. The chain combines TRBV7-2 with TRBJ2-1; the match to TRBD2 covers 8 bases. There are 17 residues in the CDR3. Germline V CDR1 and CDR2: SGHTA, FQGNSA. Trimming at V came to 2 bases and at J to 6 bases, leaving 12 bases not matched to a gene. The CDR3 spells CASSLSTGGNPSNEQFF. CDR3 bases: TGTGCCAGCAGCTTATCGACGGGAGGGAATCCCAGCAATGAGCAGTTCTTC.

This clonotype was seen only a few times. The rearrangement uses TRBV5-1 and TRBJ1-2, with unresolved D. The V and J ends lost 0 bases and 5 bases respectively, with 8 bases between them. CDR3 size: 13 residues. Germline loops: CDR1 SGHRS, CDR2 YFSETQ. CDR3: CASSLEPPYGYTF. The CDR3, as DNA: TGCGCCAGCAGCTTGGAGCCCCCTTATGGCTACACCTTC.

This clonotype was detected only a few times. The CDR3 sequence is CASSYPSTGTGELFF. The CDR3 nucleotides read TGTGCCAGCAGTTACCCCTCGACAGGCACCGGGGAGCTGTTTTTT. The V call is TRBV6-5, the J call TRBJ2-2; a possible D gene is TRBD1 (6 bases). The V gene lost 2 bases and the J gene lost 4 bases, with 11 bases spanning the gap. The CDR3 length is 15 residues. The germline V gene has CDR1 MNHEY and CDR2 SVGAGI.

This rearrangement joins TRBV7-2 to TRBJ1-1; 7 positions match TRBD1. This CDR3 is built from 13 residues. The germline V gene has CDR1 SGHTA and CDR2 FQGNSA. V lost 5 bases and J lost 8; bases outside the gene matches: 8. CDR3 in DNA: TGTGCCAGCAGCCTTAACCAGGGGGTCGAAGCTTTCTTT. Translation gives CASSLNQGVEAFF.

The CDR3 loop reads CSAGGANNEQFF. The CDR3 DNA sequence: TGCAGCGCGGGGGGGGCTAACAATGAGCAGTTCTTC. V and J are TRBV29-1 and TRBJ2-1; 8 nucleotides match TRBD2. Per the germline V gene, CDR1 is SQVTM and CDR2 is ANQGSEA. The CDR3 is 12 amino acids. The J segment lost 5 bases and the V segment lost 7 bases, leaving 4 bases of the junction unmatched.

The chain is built from TRBV9 and TRBJ1-3; D is ambiguous. CDR3 size: 15 residues. The V end was cut by 0 bases, the J end by 0 bases, with 7 bases between. Germline CDR1 SGDLS, CDR2 YYNGEE. The CDR3 DNA reads as TGTGCCAGCAGCGTAGTGGCCAACTCTGGAAACACCATATATTTT. Translation gives CASSVVANSGNTIYF.

This chain uses TRBV12-3 or TRBV12-4 with TRBJ2-3; possible D gene TRBD2, 6 bases. Trimming cost V 6 bases and J 3 bases, with 16 bases left between them. CDR3 size: 15 residues. The DNA for the CDR3 is TGTGCCAGCAGCCTTCAGCGGGTGATGACAGATACGCAGTATTTT. Translation gives CASSLQRVMTDTQYF.